These T cell receptor beta chains were read from a single sample in a study of response to subunit inactivated influenza vaccine. TCRdb re-analysed the RT-PCR reads in MiXCR, keeping a single row per CDR3 protein. This sample has 550,000 to 650,000 distinct CDR3 sequences, with approximately 12% found just once. The sequences come from PBMCs from blood, collected on the day of vaccination. These receptor sequences come from a man in his fifties or sixties who received an inactivated influenza vaccine. CDR3s include the opening cysteine and the closing phenylalanine or tryptophan. A D gene is named only where the DNA matches it firmly. Expanded clones get a size class; other rows say once, few or many, or leave the size out.

d_gene,j_gene,v_gene,abundance,len,CDR3nt,CDR3aa
-,TRBJ1-5,TRBV10-3,few,13,TGTGCCATCAGTGACAGGCAGAATCAGCCCCAGCATTTT,CAISDRQNQPQHF
-,TRBJ2-7,TRBV7-2,-,15,TGTGCCAGCAGCTTAGCAGGGGATACCTCCTACGAGCAGTACTTC,CASSLAGDTSYEQYF
-,TRBJ2-3,TRBV12-3/TRBV12-4,-,14,TGTGCCAGCAGACCCGGGGTGGGCCCAGATACGCAGTATTTT,CASRPGVGPDTQYF
-,TRBJ1-2,TRBV19,-,11,TGTGCCAGTATGGTGCTCGGTGGCTACACCTTC,CASMVLGGYTF
TRBD1,TRBJ2-7,TRBV7-2,few,16,TGTGCCAGCAGCTTAGAGGACAGGAGAAACTCCTACGAGCAGTACTTC,CASSLEDRRNSYEQYF
-,TRBJ2-3,TRBV12-3/TRBV12-4,few,15,TGTGCCAGCAGTTTTGTAGTGGCACGTCCAGATACGCAGTATTTT,CASSFVVARPDTQYF
-,TRBJ1-4,TRBV6-1,-,16,TGTGCCAGCAGAGTAAATTCAGTTCCAACTAATGAAAAACTGTTTTTT,CASRVNSVPTNEKLFF
TRBD1,TRBJ2-7,TRBV11-2,-,14,TGTGCCAGCAGCTTCACAGGGGGAGTGTACGAGCAGTACTTC,CASSFTGGVYEQYF
-,TRBJ2-3,TRBV24-1,few,16,TGTGCCACCAGTGCCCTTGGGACTGGGATCTCAGATACGCAGTATTTT,CATSALGTGISDTQYF
TRBD1,TRBJ1-1,TRBV5-1,once,13,TGCGCCAGCAGAGAGACAGGGTGGACTGAAGCTTTCTTT,CASRETGWTEAFF
-,TRBJ2-4,TRBV12-3/TRBV12-4,few,16,TGTGCCAGCAGTCCCATTGGGGCCCTAGCCAAAAACATTCAGTACTTC,CASSPIGALAKNIQYF
TRBD1,TRBJ2-5,TRBV7-9,-,15,TGTGCCAGCAGCTTAACGGGACAGTCTGGAGAGACCCAGTACTTC,CASSLTGQSGETQYF
-,TRBJ1-1,TRBV7-8,few,14,TGTGCCAGCAGCTTAGGGGGGAGTGTAACTGAAGCTTTCTTT,CASSLGGSVTEAFF
TRBD1,TRBJ2-4,TRBV4-2,-,15,TGTGCCAGCAGCCCGACGGACAGGGGAGTGGACATTCAGTACTTC,CASSPTDRGVDIQYF
-,TRBJ1-1,TRBV28,few,14,TGTGCCAGCAGTTTTGGGGTACAGGGCACTGAAGCTTTCTTT,CASSFGVQGTEAFF
-,TRBJ2-6,TRBV4-3,once,17,TGCGCCAGCAGCCAAGTCCCGCTACTCTCTGGGGCCAACGTCCTGACTTTC,CASSQVPLLSGANVLTF
-,TRBJ1-2,TRBV29-1,-,16,TGCAGCGTTGAAGCCCTGGGTAGAGGGGATAACAATGGCTACACCTTC,CSVEALGRGDNNGYTF
TRBD2,TRBJ2-7,TRBV24-1,-,14,TGTGCCACCAGCAACCCTGCGGGGGGGAACGAGCAGTACTTC,CATSNPAGGNEQYF
-,TRBJ1-1,TRBV12-3/TRBV12-4,few,11,TGTGCCAGCAGTTTACGGGCGAGGGCTTTCTTT,CASSLRARAFF
-,TRBJ2-1,TRBV29-1,many,12,TGCAGCGTTGAGATAAGGGTCAATGAGCAGTTCTTC,CSVEIRVNEQFF
-,TRBJ1-5,TRBV4-2,few,16,TGTGCCAGCAGCCAGGACCCCGACAGGAGTAATCAGCCCCAGCATTTT,CASSQDPDRSNQPQHF
-,TRBJ2-1,TRBV4-3,-,16,TGCGCCAGCAGCCCAGAGTGGAGAGGACCCTACAATGAGCAGTTCTTC,CASSPEWRGPYNEQFF
-,TRBJ2-7,TRBV28,-,15,TGTGCCAGCAGTTTGTCAGGGTCTCAATTCTACGAGCAGTACTTC,CASSLSGSQFYEQYF
TRBD2,TRBJ2-1,TRBV5-1,-,15,TGCGCCAGCAGCCCAGGTGGGACTACCGCCAATGAGCAGTTCTTC,CASSPGGTTANEQFF
TRBD2,TRBJ2-7,TRBV6-2/TRBV6-3,-,16,TGTGCCAGCACCACTACCGGAGCGGGGATCCTCTACGAGCAGTACTTC,CASTTTGAGILYEQYF
-,TRBJ2-2,TRBV24-1,many,14,TGTGCCACCAGTGATACAAGACAGACCGGGGAGCTGTTTTTT,CATSDTRQTGELFF
-,TRBJ2-2,TRBV24-1,few,16,TGTGCCACCAGTGATGTAGGACGGTCGAACACCGGGGAGCTGTTTTTT,CATSDVGRSNTGELFF
TRBD1,TRBJ1-2,TRBV5-1,few,15,TGCGCCAGCAGTTTTCTCGGACAGGTTAAGGCTGGCTACACCTTC,CASSFLGQVKAGYTF
-,TRBJ2-7,TRBV7-8,-,17,TGTGCCAGCAGCTTAGCTTACGGACGGAGGACTTCCTACGAGCAGTACTTC,CASSLAYGRRTSYEQYF
-,TRBJ2-3,TRBV5-1,many,13,TGCGCCAGCAGCTCGGGAATAACAGATACGCAGTATTTT,CASSSGITDTQYF
TRBD1,TRBJ1-6,TRBV3-1,-,15,TGTGCCAGCAGCCAAACTGGGACAGCGGGCTCACCCCTCCACTTT,CASSQTGTAGSPLHF
-,TRBJ2-5,TRBV20-1,-,12,TGCAGTGCCCCGGTAGCACAAGAGACCCAGTACTTC,CSAPVAQETQYF
TRBD1,TRBJ2-4,TRBV29-1,-,14,TGCAGCGTTGAAGCCTCCGGGACAGGGAACATTCAGTACTTC,CSVEASGTGNIQYF
TRBD1,TRBJ1-1,TRBV12-3/TRBV12-4,many,14,TGTGCCAGCAGTCCGACAGGGGGGGACACTGAAGCTTTCTTT,CASSPTGGDTEAFF
TRBD2,TRBJ2-3,TRBV20-1,many,17,TGCAGTGCTAGTTCTAGGGTTACGGGGGGGCCTGCAGATACGCAGTATTTT,CSASSRVTGGPADTQYF
TRBD1,TRBJ1-2,TRBV29-1,few,13,TGCAGCGTGCGGGACAGCGATCTCTATGGCTACACCTTC,CSVRDSDLYGYTF
-,TRBJ1-6,TRBV28,many,13,TGTGCCAGCAGTCGAAGCACGAATTCACCCCTCCACTTT,CASSRSTNSPLHF
TRBD1,TRBJ1-2,TRBV18,few,14,TGTGCCAGCTCACCGGATCAGGGGGCGCCTGGCTACACCTTC,CASSPDQGAPGYTF
TRBD1,TRBJ1-6,TRBV12-3/TRBV12-4,-,15,TGTGCCAGCAGCCTGAACAGGGGGTGGAATTCACCCCTCCACTTT,CASSLNRGWNSPLHF
-,TRBJ2-7,TRBV12-5,-,14,TGTGCTAGTGCCAAAGGACAAATGGAAGACGAGCAGTACTTC,CASAKGQMEDEQYF
-,TRBJ2-2,TRBV5-4,few,16,TGTGCCAGCAGCTTGGTAGGGTTCGGAAACACCGGGGAGCTGTTTTTT,CASSLVGFGNTGELFF
TRBD1,TRBJ2-7,TRBV12-3/TRBV12-4,-,15,TGTGCCAGCAGTTCCCACGGACAGGGATTCGACGAGCAGTACTTC,CASSSHGQGFDEQYF
TRBD2,TRBJ2-1,TRBV5-1,-,14,TGCGCCAGCAGCTCCGGGACTAGCTTCAATGAGCAGTTCTTC,CASSSGTSFNEQFF
TRBD1,TRBJ2-7,TRBV6-1,few,15,TGTGCCAGCAGTCGAACAGGGGGTCAGACCTACGAGCAGTACTTC,CASSRTGGQTYEQYF
TRBD1,TRBJ2-3,TRBV20-1,-,14,TGCAGTGCCGCCCGGACAGGGGGACTAGATACGCAGTATTTT,CSAARTGGLDTQYF
-,TRBJ1-1,TRBV21-1,few,17,TGTGCCAGCAGCAAAGATAGCGGGTTAGGGTTGAACACTGAAGCTTTCTTT,CASSKDSGLGLNTEAFF
TRBD2,TRBJ2-7,TRBV6-1,-,16,TGTGCCAGCAGTAGACAAGCGGGAGGGACTGGTCACGAGCAGTACTTC,CASSRQAGGTGHEQYF
TRBD2,TRBJ2-1,TRBV24-1,-,17,TGTGCCACCAGTGATTTGCCTAGCGGGAGCTCCTACAATGAGCAGTTCTTC,CATSDLPSGSSYNEQFF
-,TRBJ1-6,TRBV5-1,many,15,TGCGCCAGCAAAAGAGAGAGCTCCTATAATTCACCCCTCCACTTT,CASKRESSYNSPLHF
-,TRBJ2-7,TRBV5-4,few,16,TGTGCCAGCAGCGCTGTAAACCAACGGGGCACCTACGAGCAGTACTTC,CASSAVNQRGTYEQYF
TRBD2,TRBJ2-7,TRBV5-1,-,16,TGCGCCAGCAGCTCGGGACCCGGACTAGCGGGAGGTATGCAGTACTTC,CASSSGPGLAGGMQYF
-,TRBJ1-2,TRBV27,-,13,TGTGCCAGCATGTCGTATGAGGGGGTTGGCTACACCTTC,CASMSYEGVGYTF
-,TRBJ2-1,TRBV20-1,few,15,TGCAGTGCTAGAGGGCCTTCGAGCTCCTACAATGAGCAGTTCTTC,CSARGPSSSYNEQFF